Below are 10 T cell receptor beta chains sequenced from a single sample in a study of early T cells in non-severe SARS-CoV-2 infection. TCRdb fed the 5' RACE reads into MiXCR, producing one record per CDR3 protein. This sample yields approximately 65,000 distinct CDR3 sequences, of which 12% to 15% are seen a single time; over 12% belongs to the top ten. The sequencing sample was made of whole blood. The receptors stem from an adult who was a healthcare worker with PCR-confirmed SARS-CoV-2 infection or an uninfected control (not recorded which).

The chain combines TRBV20-1 with TRBJ2-7, with D possibly TRBD1 on 6 matching bases. V was pared by 0 bases and J by 3 bases, with 18 bases between. The CDR3 extends over 16 amino acids. The germline V gene encodes CDR1 DFQATT and CDR2 SNEGSKA (reference sequence). The CDR3 DNA reads as TGCAGTGCTAGAGATTCCACAACAGGGTCGGGCTACGAGCAGTACTTC. Its translation is CSARDSTTGSGYEQYF.

This clonotype was seen more than once but under ten times. The rearrangement joins TRBV10-3 to TRBJ1-4, with a possible D match to TRBD1 (6 bases). The ends were cut back, 5 bases at V and 5 bases at J, with 24 bases in the middle. The CDR3 consists of 18 residues. Germline CDR1 reads ENHRY; CDR2 reads SYGVKD. The CDR3 bases are TGTGCCATCAGTCCAGTCCGTGGCAGTCAGGGGTCCAATGAAAAACTGTTTTTT. The encoded protein is CAISPVRGSQGSNEKLFF.

CDR3 loop: CSAGRDSGVPDTQYF. The DNA of the CDR3 is TGCAGTGCGGGTCGGGATAGCGGGGTGCCAGATACGCAGTATTTT. The rearrangement uses TRBV20-1 and TRBJ2-3; TRBD2 matches 8 bases. The CDR3 is 15 residues long. Trimming took 6 bases from V and 4 from J; bases not matched to a gene: 12. Per germline, CDR1 DFQATT and CDR2 SNEGSKA (reference sequence).

Ten or more counts support this clonotype. The chain recombines TRBV6-2 or TRBV6-3 with TRBJ2-3, with 7 nucleotides matching TRBD1. Germline V gene lookup returns CDR1 MNHEY and CDR2 SVGEGT. V dropped 0 bases and J dropped 2; count of bases not matched to a gene: 2. CDR3 length: 15 amino acids. CDR3 region: CASSYSGQPTDTQYF. CDR3 nucleotide sequence: TGTGCCAGCAGTTACTCGGGACAGCCCACAGATACGCAGTATTTT.

This clonotype was observed a few times. The genes are TRBV6-2 or TRBV6-3 and TRBJ2-6; D is unresolved. The CDR3 runs to 17 residues. Trimming removed 6 bases at V and 0 bases at J, with 15 bases between. Germline assignment: CDR1 MNHEY and CDR2 SVGEGT. The CDR3 DNA follows: TGTGCCAGCAGGGACCCCCTGGGCCTCTCTGGGGCCAACGTCCTGACTTTC. It yields the protein CASRDPLGLSGANVLTF.

There are many counts of this clonotype. The rearrangement uses TRBV5-1 and TRBJ1-4, with D perhaps TRBD1 (6 bases). V was clipped by 0 bases and J by 7 bases, with 13 bases between them. Germline assignment: CDR1 SGHRS and CDR2 YFSETQ. This CDR3 contains 15 residues. In DNA, the CDR3 is TGCGCCAGCAGCTTGGCCGGGGCAGGGGTTGAAAAACTGTTTTTT. Protein product: CASSLAGAGVEKLFF. Drawing the rest from reference TRBV5-1 and TRBJ1-4, the complete variable domain is KAGVTQTPRYLIKTRGQQVTLSCSPISGHRSVSWYQQTPGQGLQFLFEYFSETQRNKGNFPGRFSGRQFSNSRSEMNVSTLELGDSALYLCASSLAGAGVEKLFFGSGTQLSVL.

This clonotype was detected many times. The chain uses TRBV11-1 and TRBJ2-7; D unresolved. CDR3 length: 13 residues. Germline CDR1 SGHAT, CDR2 FQDESV (reference sequence). V was pared by 4 bases and J by 2 bases, with 9 bases between. CDR3 residues: CASSYSPTYEQYF. The DNA for the CDR3 is TGTGCCAGCAGCTATTCCCCTACCTACGAGCAGTACTTC. Together with reference TRBV11-1 and TRBJ2-7, the CDR3 gives the full variable domain: EAEVAQSPRYKITEKSQAVAFWCDPISGHATLYWYRQILGQGPELLVQFQDESVVDDSQLPKDRFSAERLKGVDSTLKIQPAELGDSAMYLCASSYSPTYEQYFGPGTRLTVT.

The sample holds many counts of this clonotype. The chain uses TRBV3-1 and TRBJ1-1; 9 positions agree with TRBD1. CDR3 length: 18 residues. Germline V gene sequence: CDR1 LGHDT, CDR2 YNNKEL (reference sequence). V shed 3 bases, J shed 0 bases, and the junction held 11 bases outside the gene matches. CDR3 coding DNA: TGTGCCAGCAGCCACCCTGGACAGGGGATGTTTATGAACACTGAAGCTTTCTTT. Translation: CASSHPGQGMFMNTEAFF.

This clonotype appeared many times. V usage is TRBV7-3 and J usage is TRBJ1-1, with 7 nucleotides matching TRBD1. The CDR3 runs 13 residues. The V gene's germline CDR1 is SGHTA and CDR2 FQGTGA. The ends lost 4 bases at V and 4 bases at J; junction bases unmatched: 3. CDR3 bases: TGTGCCAGCAGCTCATCAGGGGGCACTGAAGCTTTCTTT. Translation: CASSSSGGTEAFF. The full variable domain, rest sourced from reference TRBV7-3 and TRBJ1-1, is GAGVSQTPSNKVTEKGKYVELRCDPISGHTALYWYRQSLGQGPEFLIYFQGTGAADDSGLPNDRFFAVRPEGSVSTLKIQRTERGDSAVYLCASSSSGGTEAFFGQGTRLTVV.

This clonotype was recorded a few times. The gene calls are TRBV6-2 or TRBV6-3 and TRBJ2-3; 12 nucleotides match TRBD2. The V and J ends lost 8 bases and 4 bases, in that order; junction bases with no gene match: 4. Germline CDR1 MNHEY, CDR2 SVGEGT. The CDR3 extends over 14 amino acids. The CDR3 DNA sequence: TGTGCCAGCGGACTAGCGGGGAACTCAGATACGCAGTATTTT. This sequence encodes CASGLAGNSDTQYF.